What follows describes a single T cell receptor beta chain. Its antigen is undetermined. Sequenced by immunoSEQ multiplex PCR; TCRdb stores in-frame clones only, minus some. The sample carries about 110,000 clones, roughly 84% recorded once. The sample belongs to a study of T cell responses to AZD1222 COVID-19 vaccine. Study-level findings and limits: Possibly, clonal diversity was underestimated; donors were largely white British and included more females. Dominant CD4 TCR responses targeted spike regions 160-218 and 743-854. The study reported that nearly half of spike-specific TCRs target unmutated variant regions.

Losses at the gene ends were 3 bases for V and 1 base for J; bases not matched to a gene: 6. Per germline, CDR1 SGDLS and CDR2 YYNGEE. The CDR3 contains 16 residues. The chain links TRBV9 to TRBJ2-3, with 9 bases matching TRBD2. This TCR came from an adult in good health. This specimen was peripheral blood, taken on day 0 of AZD1222 vaccination. CDR3 bases: TGTGCCAGCAGCGGACTCGCGGGGGGGCGCACAGATACGCAGTATTTT. It codes for CASSGLAGGRTDTQYF. The whole variable domain, remainder taken from reference TRBV9 and TRBJ2-3, is DSGVTQTPKHLITATGQRVTLRCSPRSGDLSVYWYQQSLDQGLQFLIQYYNGEERAKGNILERFSAQQFPDLHSELNLSSLELGDSALYFCASSGLAGGRTDTQYFGPGTRLTVL.